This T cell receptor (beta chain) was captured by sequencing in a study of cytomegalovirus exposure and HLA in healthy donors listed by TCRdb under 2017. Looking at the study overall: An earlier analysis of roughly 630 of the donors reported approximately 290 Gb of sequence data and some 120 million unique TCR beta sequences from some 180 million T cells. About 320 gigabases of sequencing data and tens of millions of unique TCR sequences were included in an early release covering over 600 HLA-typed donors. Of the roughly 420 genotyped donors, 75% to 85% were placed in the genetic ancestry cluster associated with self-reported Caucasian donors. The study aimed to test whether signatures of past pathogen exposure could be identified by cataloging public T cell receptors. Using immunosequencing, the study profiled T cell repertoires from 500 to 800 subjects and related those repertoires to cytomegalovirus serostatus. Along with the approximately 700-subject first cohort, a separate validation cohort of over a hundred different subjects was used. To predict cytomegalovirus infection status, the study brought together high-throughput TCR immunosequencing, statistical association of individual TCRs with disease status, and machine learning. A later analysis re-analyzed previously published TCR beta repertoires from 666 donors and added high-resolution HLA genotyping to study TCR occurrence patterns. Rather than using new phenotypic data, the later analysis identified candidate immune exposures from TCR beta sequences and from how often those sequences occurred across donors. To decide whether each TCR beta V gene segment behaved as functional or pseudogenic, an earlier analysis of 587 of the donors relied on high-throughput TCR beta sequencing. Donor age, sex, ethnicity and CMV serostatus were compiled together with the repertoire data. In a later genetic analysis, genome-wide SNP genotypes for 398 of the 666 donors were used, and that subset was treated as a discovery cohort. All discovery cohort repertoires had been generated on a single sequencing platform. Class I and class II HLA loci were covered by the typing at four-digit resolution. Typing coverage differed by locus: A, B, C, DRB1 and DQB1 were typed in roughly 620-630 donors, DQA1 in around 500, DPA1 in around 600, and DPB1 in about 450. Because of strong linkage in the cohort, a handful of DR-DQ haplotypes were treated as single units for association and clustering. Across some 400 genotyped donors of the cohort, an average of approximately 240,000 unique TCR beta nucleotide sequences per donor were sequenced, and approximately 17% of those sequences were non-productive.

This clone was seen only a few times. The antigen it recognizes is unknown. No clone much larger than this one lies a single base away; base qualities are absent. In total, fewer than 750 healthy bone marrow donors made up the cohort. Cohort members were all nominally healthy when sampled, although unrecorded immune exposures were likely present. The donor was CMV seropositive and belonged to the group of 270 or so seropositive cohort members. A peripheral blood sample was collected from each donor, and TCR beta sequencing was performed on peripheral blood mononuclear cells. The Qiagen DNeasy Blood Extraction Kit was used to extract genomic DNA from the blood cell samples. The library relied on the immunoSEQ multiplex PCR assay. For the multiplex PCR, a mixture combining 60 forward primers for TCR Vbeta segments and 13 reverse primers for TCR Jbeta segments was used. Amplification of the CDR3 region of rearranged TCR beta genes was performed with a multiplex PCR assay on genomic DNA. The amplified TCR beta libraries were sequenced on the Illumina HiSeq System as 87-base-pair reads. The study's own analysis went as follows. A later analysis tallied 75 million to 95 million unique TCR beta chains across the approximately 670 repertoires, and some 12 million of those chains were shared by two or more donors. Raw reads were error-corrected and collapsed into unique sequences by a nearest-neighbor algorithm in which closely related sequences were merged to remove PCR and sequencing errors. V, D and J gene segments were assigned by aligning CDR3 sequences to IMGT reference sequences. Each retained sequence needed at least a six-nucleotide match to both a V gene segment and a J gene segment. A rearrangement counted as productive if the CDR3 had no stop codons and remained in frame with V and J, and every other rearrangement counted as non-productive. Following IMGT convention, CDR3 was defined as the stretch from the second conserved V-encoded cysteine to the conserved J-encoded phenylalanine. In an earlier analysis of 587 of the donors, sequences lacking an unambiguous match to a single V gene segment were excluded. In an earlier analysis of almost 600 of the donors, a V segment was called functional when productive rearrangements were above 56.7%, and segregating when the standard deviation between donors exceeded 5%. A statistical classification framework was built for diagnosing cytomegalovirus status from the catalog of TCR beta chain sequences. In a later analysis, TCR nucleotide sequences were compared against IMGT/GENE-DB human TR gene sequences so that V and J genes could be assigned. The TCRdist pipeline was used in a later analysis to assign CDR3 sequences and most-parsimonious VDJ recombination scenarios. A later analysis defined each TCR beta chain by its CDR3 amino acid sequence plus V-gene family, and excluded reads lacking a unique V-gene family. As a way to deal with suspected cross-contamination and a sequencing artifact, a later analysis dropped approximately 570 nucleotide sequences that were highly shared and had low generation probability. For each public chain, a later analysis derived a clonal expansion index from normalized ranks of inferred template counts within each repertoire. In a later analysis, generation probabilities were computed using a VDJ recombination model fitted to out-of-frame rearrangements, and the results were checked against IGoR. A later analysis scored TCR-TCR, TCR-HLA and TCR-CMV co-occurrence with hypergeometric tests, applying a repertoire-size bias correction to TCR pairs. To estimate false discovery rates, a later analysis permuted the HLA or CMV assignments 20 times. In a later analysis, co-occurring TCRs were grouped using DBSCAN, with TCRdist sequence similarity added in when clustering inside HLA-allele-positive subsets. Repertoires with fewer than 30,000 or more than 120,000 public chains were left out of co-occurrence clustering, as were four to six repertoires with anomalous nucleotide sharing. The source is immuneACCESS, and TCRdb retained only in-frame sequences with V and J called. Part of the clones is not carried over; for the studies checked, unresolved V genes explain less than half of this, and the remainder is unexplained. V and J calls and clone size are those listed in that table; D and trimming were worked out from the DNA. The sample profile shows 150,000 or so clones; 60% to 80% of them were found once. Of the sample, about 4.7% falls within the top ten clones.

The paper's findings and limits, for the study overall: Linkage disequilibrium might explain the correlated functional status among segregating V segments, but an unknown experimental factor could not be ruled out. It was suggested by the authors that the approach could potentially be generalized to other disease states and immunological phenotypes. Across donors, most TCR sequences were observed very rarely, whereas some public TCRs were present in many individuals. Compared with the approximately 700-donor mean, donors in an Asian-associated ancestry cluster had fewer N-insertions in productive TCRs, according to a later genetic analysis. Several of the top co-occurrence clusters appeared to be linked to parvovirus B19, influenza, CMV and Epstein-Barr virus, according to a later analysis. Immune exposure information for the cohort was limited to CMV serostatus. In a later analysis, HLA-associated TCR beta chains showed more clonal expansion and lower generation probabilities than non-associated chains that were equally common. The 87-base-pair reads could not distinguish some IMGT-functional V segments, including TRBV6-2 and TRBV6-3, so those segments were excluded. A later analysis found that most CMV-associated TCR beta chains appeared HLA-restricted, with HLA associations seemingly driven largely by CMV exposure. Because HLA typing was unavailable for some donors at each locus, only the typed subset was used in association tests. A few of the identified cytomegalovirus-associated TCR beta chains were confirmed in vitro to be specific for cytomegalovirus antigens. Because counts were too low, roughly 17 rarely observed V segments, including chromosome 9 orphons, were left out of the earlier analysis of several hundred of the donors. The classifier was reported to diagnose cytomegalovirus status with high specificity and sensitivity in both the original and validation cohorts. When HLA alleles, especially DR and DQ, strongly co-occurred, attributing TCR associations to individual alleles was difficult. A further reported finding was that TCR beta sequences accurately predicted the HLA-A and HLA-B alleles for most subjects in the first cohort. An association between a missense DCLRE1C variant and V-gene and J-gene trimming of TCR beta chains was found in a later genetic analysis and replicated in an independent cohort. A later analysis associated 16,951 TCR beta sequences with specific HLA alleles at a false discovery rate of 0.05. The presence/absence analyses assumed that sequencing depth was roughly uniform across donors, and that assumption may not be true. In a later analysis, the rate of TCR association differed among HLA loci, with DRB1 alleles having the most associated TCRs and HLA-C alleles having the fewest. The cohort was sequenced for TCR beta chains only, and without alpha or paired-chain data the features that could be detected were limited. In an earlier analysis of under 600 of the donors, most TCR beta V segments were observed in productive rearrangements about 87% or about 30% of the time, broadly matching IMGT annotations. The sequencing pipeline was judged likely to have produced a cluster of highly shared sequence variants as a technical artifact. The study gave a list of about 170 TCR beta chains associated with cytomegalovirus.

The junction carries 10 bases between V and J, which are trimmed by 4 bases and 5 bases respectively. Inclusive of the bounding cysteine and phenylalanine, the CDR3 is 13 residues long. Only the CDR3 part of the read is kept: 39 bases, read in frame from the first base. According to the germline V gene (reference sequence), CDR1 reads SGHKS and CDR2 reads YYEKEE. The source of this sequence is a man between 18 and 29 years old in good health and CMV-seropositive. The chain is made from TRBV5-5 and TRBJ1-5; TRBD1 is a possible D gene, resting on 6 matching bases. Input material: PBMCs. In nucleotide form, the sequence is TGTGCCAGCAGCGGGGACACCTATCAGCCCCAGCATTTT. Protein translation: CASSGDTYQPQHF.